Listed here is a single T cell receptor (beta chain). The record originates from a study of CD8+CD57+ T cells in acquired aplastic anemia. V was pared by 3 bases and J by 8 bases, with 14 bases between. The CDR3 has 13 amino acids. The germline gives CDR1 SGHTA, CDR2 FQGNSA. The TCR beta profiling, which covered VDJ combination and CDR3 sequence, was carried out using genomic DNA as the template. A single record per CDR3 protein comes from TCRdb applying MiXCR to the reads. The sample has more than 100,000 distinct CDR3 sequences, about half seen once. The chain employs TRBV7-2 and TRBJ2-7; D is unclear. Sequenced material: sorted CD4+, CD8+, or CD8+CD57+ T cells (not recorded which) from PBMCs. This TCR was sampled from a human donor in good health, serving as a control. CDR3 protein: CASSFQQVLKQYF. The CDR3 DNA reads TGTGCCAGCAGCTTTCAACAAGTCTTGAAGCAGTACTTC.